The sequence of this T cell receptor (beta chain) was determined in a study of blood T cell repertoires in COVID-19 (dated by TCRdb to 2018 to 2020). Regarding the research as a whole: The collaborator samples originated in the United States, Italy and Spain and spanned the acute and convalescent phases of COVID-19. Subjects who had been exposed to COVID-19, were actively infected with it, or had recovered from it provided the deeply sampled blood TCRbeta repertoires that made up the dataset. A freely available public database, intended as a resource for researchers studying the immune response to SARS-CoV-2, is where the repertoires were released. Where available, HLA class I and class II types were obtained from metadata supplied by the sample provider rather than from assay-based typing. A de-identified subject ID, COVID-19 status, age in years and sex were almost always included in the sample metadata. The material from the prospective study consisted of cDNA or gDNA derived from T cells, B-cell-depleted T cells, or PBMCs. Samples came from the ongoing ImmuneRACE study (first 160 participants) plus 1,254 subjects from 6 global collaborators. Results the study describes overall, beyond this receptor: Clinical and demographic metadata were provided uncurated, with the amount varying by source and participant.

A remark on this clone: This clone's antigen is unknown. No clone much larger than this one lies a single base away; base qualities are absent.

Each collaborating institution followed its own protocols to collect whole blood in K2EDTA tubes. For TCRbeta analysis, collaborator samples were shipped as frozen whole blood, as isolated PBMCs, or as DNA extracted from either sample type. The CDR3, cysteine through phenylalanine, is 15 amino acids long. The read is trimmed to its CDR3 DNA, 45 bases read in frame from base 1. According to the germline V gene, CDR1 reads MDHEN and CDR2 reads SYDVKM. The V end loses 3 bases and the J end loses 0 bases, and a stretch of 9 bases separates them. TCRbeta CDR3 regions were amplified from genomic DNA by means of the immunoSEQ Assay, a bias-controlled multiplex PCR. The paper's processing steps were these. Within the assay, amplification of reference gene primers was used to estimate how many nucleated cells each sample contained. To quantify the absolute abundance of each unique TCRbeta CDR3 rearrangement, sequence reads were collapsed and filtered. For each sample, productive Simpson clonality was calculated by taking the square root of Simpson's diversity index across productive rearrangements. The immuneACCESS repertoire file appears here via TCRdb, limited to in-frame rearrangements. These files lack a portion of the clones; in checked studies, under half of the deficit traces to unresolved V genes, and the cause of the others is not known. That table supplies the V and J calls and clone size; D and trimming were determined from the DNA. This sample gives over 120,000 clones in total; roughly 79% of them show up just once. In total, the top ten clones hold about 1.8% of the sample.

Sequenced: peripheral blood. The sequence came from a woman aged 60 to 75 with acute or convalescent COVID-19. The V and J genes are TRBV28 and TRBJ2-1; the D gene is perhaps TRBD2, from 5 matching bases. The CDR3 corresponds to CASSLRRPSYNEQFF. The DNA sequence is TGTGCCAGCAGTTTGCGGAGGCCCTCCTACAATGAGCAGTTCTTC.